A selection of T cell receptor beta chains follows, all from one sample in a study of blood T cell repertoires in COVID-19. Sequencing was performed with immunoSEQ multiplex PCR; in TCRdb, only in-frame clones are kept and a portion is missing. The sample contains 30,000 to 35,000 clones, around 92% of which appear only once. Sequenced material: peripheral blood. These receptor sequences come from a woman aged 40 to 55 with active or convalescent COVID-19. Each CDR3 is given with its conserved first and last residue. A D gene is named only where the DNA matches it firmly. Only part of the rows carry a size: once, few, many, or a class if the clone is expanded.

d_gene | j_gene | v_gene | abundance | CDR3aa | CDR3nt
- | TRBJ2-6 | TRBV4-3 | - | CASSQDDPGANVLTF | TGCGCCAGCAGCCAAGATGACCCGGGAGCCAACGTCCTGACTTTC
- | TRBJ2-7 | TRBV4-3 | - | CASSQEARDEQYF | TGCGCCAGCAGCCAAGAAGCGAGAGACGAGCAGTACTTC
- | TRBJ1-2 | TRBV6-5 | - | CASSLGQFNYGYTF | TGTGCCAGCAGCCTCGGACAGTTTAACTATGGCTACACCTTC
TRBD1 | TRBJ1-3 | TRBV5-1 | - | CASRGDREFSGNTIYF | TGCGCCAGCAGGGGGGACAGGGAGTTCTCTGGAAACACCATATATTTT
TRBD2 | TRBJ2-2 | TRBV5-1 | - | CASRGLAGEAGELFF | TGCGCCTCCCGAGGACTAGCGGGAGAGGCCGGGGAGCTGTTTTTT
- | TRBJ2-3 | TRBV7-2 | - | CASSPSTQGTDTQYF | TGTGCCAGCAGCCCCTCCACCCAGGGCACAGATACGCAGTATTTT
- | TRBJ2-5 | TRBV7-7 | - | CASSKDNQETQYF | TGTGCTAGCAGCAAGGACAACCAAGAGACCCAGTACTTC
- | TRBJ2-7 | TRBV13 | - | CASSFGGSFEQYF | TGTGCCAGCAGCTTTGGGGGCTCCTTTGAGCAGTACTTC
TRBD2 | TRBJ2-7 | TRBV7-2 | few | CASSRASSGGYEQYF | TGTGCCAGCAGCCGCGCTTCTAGCGGGGGCTACGAGCAGTACTTC
- | TRBJ1-2 | TRBV4-1 | few | CASSFQRTDYGYTF | TGCGCCAGCAGTTTCCAGAGGACTGACTATGGCTACACCTTC
- | TRBJ1-2 | TRBV14 | few | CASSLAVGANYGYTF | TGTGCCAGCAGCCTTGCGGTCGGGGCTAACTATGGCTACACCTTC
TRBD2 | TRBJ2-1 | TRBV5-6 | - | CASSSGTSAFYNEQFF | TGTGCCAGCAGCTCTGGGACTAGCGCGTTTTACAATGAGCAGTTCTTC
- | TRBJ1-1 | TRBV6-5 | - | CASSRQKNTEAFF | TGTGCCAGCAGTCGACAGAAGAACACTGAAGCTTTCTTT
- | TRBJ2-7 | TRBV30 | - | CAWSVIRGGEQYF | TGTGCCTGGAGTGTAATAAGGGGTGGCGAGCAGTACTTC
- | TRBJ1-2 | TRBV7-2 | once | CASSLRTAGYTF | TGTGCCAGCAGCTTGAGGACAGCGGGCTACACCTTC
TRBD1 | TRBJ1-2 | TRBV18 | - | CASSPRQGLGGYTF | TGTGCCAGCTCACCTAGACAGGGGCTGGGTGGCTACACCTTC
TRBD1 | TRBJ1-1 | TRBV5-1 | once | CASSFSPTGGGTEAFF | TGCGCCAGCAGCTTTTCGCCTACAGGGGGCGGCACTGAAGCTTTCTTT
TRBD1 | TRBJ2-3 | TRBV7-7 | - | CASSLGTVITDTQYF | TGTGCTAGCAGCTTAGGGACAGTTATCACAGATACGCAGTATTTT
- | TRBJ1-1 | TRBV19 | - | CASNWGLNTEAFF | TGTGCCAGTAATTGGGGGCTGAACACTGAAGCTTTCTTT
- | TRBJ1-5 | TRBV7-3 | - | CASSPHGGLGLEPQHF | TGTGCCAGCAGCCCCCACGGCGGGTTGGGGTTGGAGCCCCAGCATTTT
- | TRBJ1-5 | TRBV3-1/TRBV3-2 | - | CASSQDSAEPQHF | TGTGCCAGCAGCCAAGACTCGGCGGAGCCCCAGCATTTT
TRBD1 | TRBJ1-2 | TRBV7-3 | - | CASSLGGGDRVSRGYGYTF | TGTGCCAGCAGCTTAGGGGGCGGGGACAGGGTCTCTAGGGGCTATGGCTACACCTTC
- | TRBJ2-7 | TRBV5-3 | - | CARSLAGESKKSYEQYF | TGTGCCAGAAGCTTGGCCGGGGAATCTAAGAAGTCCTACGAGCAGTACTTC
- | TRBJ2-7 | TRBV7-3 | - | CASSLKSPYYEQYF | TGTGCCAGCAGCTTAAAGAGTCCCTACTACGAGCAGTACTTC
TRBD2 | TRBJ2-3 | TRBV30 | - | CASGGSTDTQYF | TGTGCGAGCGGGGGTAGCACAGATACGCAGTATTTT
TRBD1 | TRBJ1-5 | TRBV9 | - | CASSAGTGEQPQHF | TGTGCCAGCAGCGCCGGGACAGGGGAACAGCCCCAGCATTTT
- | TRBJ2-7 | TRBV19 | - | CASSSGITYEQYF | TGTGCCAGTAGTTCGGGGATCACCTACGAGCAGTACTTC
TRBD1 | TRBJ1-2 | TRBV27 | - | CASSSSGGVSGYTF | TGTGCCAGCAGTTCCTCAGGGGGCGTATCCGGCTACACCTTC
- | TRBJ2-7 | TRBV3-1/TRBV3-2 | - | CASSQDIAVPYEQYF | TGTGCCAGCAGCCAGGATATTGCGGTTCCCTACGAGCAGTACTTC
TRBD1 | TRBJ1-4 | TRBV28 | - | CASSITGDDEKLFF | TGTGCCAGCAGCATTACAGGGGATGATGAAAAACTGTTTTTT
- | TRBJ1-5 | TRBV3-1/TRBV3-2 | once | CASSQDVPGDHQPQHF | TGTGCCAGCAGCCAAGACGTTCCGGGGGACCATCAGCCCCAGCATTTT
TRBD1 | TRBJ2-5 | TRBV28 | - | CASSSGTGVGETQYF | TGTGCCAGCAGCTCCGGGACAGGGGTGGGAGAGACCCAGTACTTC
- | TRBJ2-2 | TRBV7-3 | - | CASSLILSPAGTGELFF | TGTGCCAGCAGCTTAATTCTCTCCCCAGCGGGCACCGGGGAGCTGTTTTTT
- | TRBJ2-7 | TRBV10-3 | - | CAISTQGRTSSYEQYF | TGTGCCATCAGTACGCAGGGCAGGACGAGCTCCTACGAGCAGTACTTC
TRBD2 | TRBJ2-3 | TRBV9 | - | CASSVSSGRAQSTDTQYF | TGTGCCAGCAGCGTATCTAGCGGGAGGGCCCAATCCACAGATACGCAGTATTTT
TRBD1 | TRBJ2-7 | TRBV7-2 | large | CASSLAGQGATYEQYF | TGTGCCAGCAGCTTAGCGGGACAGGGGGCGACCTACGAGCAGTACTTC
TRBD2 | TRBJ2-1 | TRBV4-1 | - | CASSTTSGRADEQFF | TGCGCCAGCAGCACTACTAGCGGGAGGGCGGATGAGCAGTTCTTC
TRBD2 | TRBJ2-1 | TRBV20-1 | once | CSASLAGFNNEQFF | TGCAGTGCTAGTCTAGCGGGATTCAACAATGAGCAGTTCTTC
- | TRBJ1-4 | TRBV18 | - | CASSPLDSLGTNEKLFF | TGTGCCAGCTCACCACTGGACAGCCTGGGGACTAATGAAAAACTGTTTTTT
- | TRBJ1-1 | TRBV6-2/TRBV6-3 | - | CASSRQGFGPNTEAFF | TGTGCCAGCAGTCGGCAGGGGTTTGGGCCGAACACTGAAGCTTTCTTT
- | TRBJ1-2 | TRBV7-3 | - | CASSLGVSYGYTF | TGTGCCAGCAGCTTAGGAGTTAGCTATGGCTACACCTTC
TRBD2 | TRBJ2-1 | TRBV19 | once | CASRGTSGVPNEQFF | TGTGCCAGTAGGGGGACTAGCGGGGTACCTAATGAGCAGTTCTTC
TRBD1 | TRBJ2-1 | TRBV24-1 | - | CATSEVPGQGPPNEQFF | TGTGCCACCAGTGAAGTACCGGGACAGGGCCCTCCCAATGAGCAGTTCTTC
- | TRBJ2-1 | TRBV7-3 | - | CASSLVARDARGRRNNEQFF | TGTGCCAGCAGCTTGGTCGCCCGGGACGCAAGGGGGAGAAGGAACAATGAGCAGTTCTTC
TRBD1 | TRBJ1-1 | TRBV2 | once | CASSVGTGRNTEAFF | TGTGCCAGCAGTGTCGGGACAGGGAGGAACACTGAAGCTTTCTTT
- | TRBJ2-2 | TRBV7-2 | - | CASSLAGGGELFF | TGTGCCAGCAGCTTAGCGGGGGGTGGGGAGCTGTTTTTT
- | TRBJ1-6 | TRBV30 | - | CAWKQGNTYNSPLHF | TGTGCCTGGAAGCAGGGGAATACGTATAATTCACCCCTCCACTTT
TRBD1 | TRBJ2-5 | TRBV7-2 | - | CASSSPGQGETQYF | TGTGCCAGCAGCTCCCCCGGACAGGGAGAGACCCAGTACTTC
- | TRBJ1-2 | TRBV30 | - | CAWSPPGSYGYTF | TGTGCCTGGAGCCCGCCGGGATCGTATGGCTACACCTTC
- | TRBJ1-2 | TRBV28 | - | CASSPGQVGGYTF | TGTGCCAGCAGTCCGGGACAAGTCGGTGGCTACACCTTC
- | TRBJ1-6 | TRBV6-5 | - | CASSSSVGESPLHF | -
- | TRBJ2-2 | TRBV2 | few | CASSEQLVSGELFF | TGTGCCAGCAGTGAACAACTAGTTTCCGGGGAGCTGTTTTTT
- | TRBJ1-6 | TRBV28 | - | CASNNREGGSPLHF | TGTGCCAGCAATAACAGGGAAGGAGGTTCACCCCTCCACTTT
TRBD1 | TRBJ2-2 | TRBV7-3 | - | CASSLTRTGQTGELFF | TGTGCCAGCAGCTTAACTCGGACAGGGCAGACCGGGGAGCTGTTTTTT